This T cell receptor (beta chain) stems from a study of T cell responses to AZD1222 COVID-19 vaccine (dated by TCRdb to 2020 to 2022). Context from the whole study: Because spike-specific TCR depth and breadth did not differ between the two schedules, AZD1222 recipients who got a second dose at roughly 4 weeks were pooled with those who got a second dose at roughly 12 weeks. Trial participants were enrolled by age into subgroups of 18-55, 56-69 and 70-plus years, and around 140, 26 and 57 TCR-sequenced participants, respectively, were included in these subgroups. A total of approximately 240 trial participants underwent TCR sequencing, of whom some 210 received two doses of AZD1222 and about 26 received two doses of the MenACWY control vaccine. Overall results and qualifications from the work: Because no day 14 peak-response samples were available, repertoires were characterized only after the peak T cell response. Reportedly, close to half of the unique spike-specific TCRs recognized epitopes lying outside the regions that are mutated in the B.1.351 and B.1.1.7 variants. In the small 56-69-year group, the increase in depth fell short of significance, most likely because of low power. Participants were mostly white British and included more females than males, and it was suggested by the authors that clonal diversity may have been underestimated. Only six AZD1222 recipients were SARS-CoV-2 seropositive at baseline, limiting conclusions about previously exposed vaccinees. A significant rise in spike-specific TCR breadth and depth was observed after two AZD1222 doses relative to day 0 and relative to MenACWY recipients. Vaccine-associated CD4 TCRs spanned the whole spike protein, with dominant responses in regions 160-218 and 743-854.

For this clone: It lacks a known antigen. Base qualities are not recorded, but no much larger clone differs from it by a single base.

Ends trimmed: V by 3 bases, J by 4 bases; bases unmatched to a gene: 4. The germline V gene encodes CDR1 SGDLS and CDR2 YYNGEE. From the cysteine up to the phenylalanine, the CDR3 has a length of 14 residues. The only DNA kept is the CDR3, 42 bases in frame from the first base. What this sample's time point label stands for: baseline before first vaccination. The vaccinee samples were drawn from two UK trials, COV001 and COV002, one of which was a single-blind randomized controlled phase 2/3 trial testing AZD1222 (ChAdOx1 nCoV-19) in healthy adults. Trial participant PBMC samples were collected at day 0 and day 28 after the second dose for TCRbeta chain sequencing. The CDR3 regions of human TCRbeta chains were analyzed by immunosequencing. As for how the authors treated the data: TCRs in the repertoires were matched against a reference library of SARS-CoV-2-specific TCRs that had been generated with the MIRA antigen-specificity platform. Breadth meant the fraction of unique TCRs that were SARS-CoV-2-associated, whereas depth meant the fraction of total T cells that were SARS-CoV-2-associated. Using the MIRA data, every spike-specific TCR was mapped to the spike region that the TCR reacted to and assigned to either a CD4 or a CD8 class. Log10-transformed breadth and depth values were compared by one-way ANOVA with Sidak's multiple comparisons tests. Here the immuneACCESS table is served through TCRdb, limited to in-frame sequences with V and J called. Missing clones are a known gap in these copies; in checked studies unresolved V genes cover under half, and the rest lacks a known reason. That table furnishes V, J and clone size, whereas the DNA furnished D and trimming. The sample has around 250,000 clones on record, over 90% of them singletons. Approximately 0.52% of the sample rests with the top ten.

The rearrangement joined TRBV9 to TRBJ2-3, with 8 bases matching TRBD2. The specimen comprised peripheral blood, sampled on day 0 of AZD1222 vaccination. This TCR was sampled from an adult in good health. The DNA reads TGTGCCAGCAGCGCCGGGGGGGGCCCAGATACGCAGTATTTT. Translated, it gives CASSAGGGPDTQYF.